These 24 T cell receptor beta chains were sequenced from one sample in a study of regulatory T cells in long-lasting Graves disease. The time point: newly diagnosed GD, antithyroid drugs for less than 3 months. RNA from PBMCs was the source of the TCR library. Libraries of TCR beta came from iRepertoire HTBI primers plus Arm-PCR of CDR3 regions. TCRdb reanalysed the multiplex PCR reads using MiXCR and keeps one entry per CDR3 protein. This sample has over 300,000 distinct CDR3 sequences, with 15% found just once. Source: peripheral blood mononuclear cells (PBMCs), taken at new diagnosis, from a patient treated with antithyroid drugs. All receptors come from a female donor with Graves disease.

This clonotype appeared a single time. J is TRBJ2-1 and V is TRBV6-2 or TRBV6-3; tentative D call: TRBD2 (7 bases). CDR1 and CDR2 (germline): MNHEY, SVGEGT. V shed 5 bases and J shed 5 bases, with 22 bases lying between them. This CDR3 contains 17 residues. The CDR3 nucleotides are TGTGCCAGCAGTCCCCCCCGGGGGGCTCTCTTCCACAATGAGCAGTTCTTC. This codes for CASSPPRGALFHNEQFF.

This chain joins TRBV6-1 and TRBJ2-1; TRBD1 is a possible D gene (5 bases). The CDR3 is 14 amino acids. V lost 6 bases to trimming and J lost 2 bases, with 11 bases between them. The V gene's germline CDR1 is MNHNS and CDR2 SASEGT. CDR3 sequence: CASSPTAAYNEQFF. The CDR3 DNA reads TGTGCCAGCAGCCCGACAGCCGCCTACAATGAGCAGTTCTTC.

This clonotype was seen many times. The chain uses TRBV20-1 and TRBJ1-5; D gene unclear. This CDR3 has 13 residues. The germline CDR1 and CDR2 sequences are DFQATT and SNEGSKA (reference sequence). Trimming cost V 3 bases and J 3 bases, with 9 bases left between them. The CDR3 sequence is CSASIGPNQPQHF. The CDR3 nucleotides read TGCAGTGCTAGTATAGGCCCCAATCAGCCCCAGCATTTT.

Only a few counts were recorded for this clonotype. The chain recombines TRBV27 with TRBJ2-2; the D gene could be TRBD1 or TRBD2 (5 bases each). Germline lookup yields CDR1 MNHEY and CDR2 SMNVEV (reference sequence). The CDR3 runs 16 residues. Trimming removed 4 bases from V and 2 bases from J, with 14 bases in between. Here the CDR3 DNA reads TGTGCCAGCAGTTGGGGGAGTGCAGGAAACACCGGGGAGCTGTTTTTT. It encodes CASSWGSAGNTGELFF.

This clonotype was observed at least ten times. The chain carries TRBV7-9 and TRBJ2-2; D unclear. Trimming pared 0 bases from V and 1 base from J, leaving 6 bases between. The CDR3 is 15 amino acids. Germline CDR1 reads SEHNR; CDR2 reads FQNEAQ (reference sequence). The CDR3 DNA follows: TGTGCCAGCAGCTTAGCTCGTCGGAACACCGGGGAGCTGTTTTTT. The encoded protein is CASSLARRNTGELFF.

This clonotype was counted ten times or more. The CDR3 is CSATSGSFSYNEQFF. DNA of the CDR3: TGCAGCGCCACTAGCGGGAGTTTTTCCTACAATGAGCAGTTCTTC. The genes are TRBV29-1 and TRBJ2-1; 11 bases agree with TRBD2. This CDR3 comprises 15 residues. Germline lookup yields CDR1 SQVTM and CDR2 ANQGSEA. Trimming removed 7 bases from V and 1 base from J; junction bases left unmatched: 6.

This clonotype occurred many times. The DNA of the CDR3 is TGTGCCAGCAGCGCAGACATCCCTACGAACACTGAAGCTTTCTTT. As protein: CASSADIPTNTEAFF. The chain links TRBV6-1 to TRBJ1-1; D remains unclear. Germline V gene data show CDR1 as MNHNS and CDR2 as SASEGT. Trimming stripped 6 bases from V and 1 base from J, with 15 bases between. The CDR3 is 15 amino acids.

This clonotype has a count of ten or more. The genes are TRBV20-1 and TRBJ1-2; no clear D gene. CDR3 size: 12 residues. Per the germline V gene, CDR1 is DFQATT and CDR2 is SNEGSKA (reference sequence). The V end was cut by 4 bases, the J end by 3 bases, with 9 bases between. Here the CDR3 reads CSAMRSYYGYTF. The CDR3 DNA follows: TGCAGTGCTATGCGATCGTACTATGGCTACACCTTC.

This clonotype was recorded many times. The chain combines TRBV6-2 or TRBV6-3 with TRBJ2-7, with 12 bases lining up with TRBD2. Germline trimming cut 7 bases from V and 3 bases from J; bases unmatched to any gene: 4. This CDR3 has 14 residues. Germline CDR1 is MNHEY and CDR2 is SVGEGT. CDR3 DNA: TGTGCCAGCACCGGACTAGCGGGACTCTACGAGCAGTACTTC. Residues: CASTGLAGLYEQYF.

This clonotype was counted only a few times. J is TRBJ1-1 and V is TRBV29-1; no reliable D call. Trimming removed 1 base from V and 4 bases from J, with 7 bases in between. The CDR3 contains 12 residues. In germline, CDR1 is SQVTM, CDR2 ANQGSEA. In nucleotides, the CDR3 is TGCAGCGTTGAAGTACAATCCACTGAAGCTTTCTTT. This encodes CSVEVQSTEAFF.

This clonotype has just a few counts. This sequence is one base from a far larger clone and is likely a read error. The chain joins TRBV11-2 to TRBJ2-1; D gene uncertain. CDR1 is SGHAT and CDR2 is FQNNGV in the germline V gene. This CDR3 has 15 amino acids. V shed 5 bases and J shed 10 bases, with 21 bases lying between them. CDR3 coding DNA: TGTGCCAGCAGCCCCCGGACCCTTGAGACCTACGAGCAGTTCTTC. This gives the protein CASSPRTLETYEQFF.

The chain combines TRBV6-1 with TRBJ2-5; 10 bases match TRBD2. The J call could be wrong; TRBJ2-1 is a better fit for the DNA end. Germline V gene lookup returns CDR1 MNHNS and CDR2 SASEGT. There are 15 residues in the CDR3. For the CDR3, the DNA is TGTGCCAGCAGTACCCGACTAGCGGGCGACAATGAGCAGTTCTTC. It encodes CASSTRLAGDNEQFF.

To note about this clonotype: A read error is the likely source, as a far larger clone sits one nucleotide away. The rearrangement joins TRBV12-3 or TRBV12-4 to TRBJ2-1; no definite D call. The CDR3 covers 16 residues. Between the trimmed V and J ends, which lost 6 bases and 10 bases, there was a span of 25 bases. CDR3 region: CASSQTPRTATYEQFF. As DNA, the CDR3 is TGTGCCAGCAGCCAAACCCCAAGGACGGCTACCTACGAGCAGTTCTTC.

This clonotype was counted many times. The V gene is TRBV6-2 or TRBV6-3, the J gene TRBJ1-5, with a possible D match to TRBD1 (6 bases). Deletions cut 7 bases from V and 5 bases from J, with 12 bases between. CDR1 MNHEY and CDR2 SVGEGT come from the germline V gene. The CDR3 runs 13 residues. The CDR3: CASTKDSYQPQHF. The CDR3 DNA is TGTGCCAGCACTAAGGACAGCTATCAGCCCCAGCATTTT.

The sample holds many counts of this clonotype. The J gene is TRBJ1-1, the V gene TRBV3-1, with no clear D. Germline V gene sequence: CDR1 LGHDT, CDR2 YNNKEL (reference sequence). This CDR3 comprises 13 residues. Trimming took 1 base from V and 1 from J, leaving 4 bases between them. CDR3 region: CASSQVQNTEAFF. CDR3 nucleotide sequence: TGTGCCAGCAGCCAAGTCCAGAACACTGAAGCTTTCTTT.

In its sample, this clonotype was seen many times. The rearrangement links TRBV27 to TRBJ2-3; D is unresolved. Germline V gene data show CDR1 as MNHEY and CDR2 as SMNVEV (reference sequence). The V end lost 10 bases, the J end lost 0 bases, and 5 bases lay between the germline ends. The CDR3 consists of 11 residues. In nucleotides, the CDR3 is TGTGCCACCGCTAGCACAGATACGCAGTATTTT. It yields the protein CATASTDTQYF.

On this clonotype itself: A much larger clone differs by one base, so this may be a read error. This CDR3 is CASRPGTGEETQYF. The CDR3 DNA follows: TGTGCCAGCAGACCCGGGACAGGGGAAGAGACCCAGTACTTC. The chain recombines TRBV7-9 with TRBJ2-5; 10 bases map to TRBD1. Germline-derived CDR1 and CDR2 are SEHNR and FQNEAQ (reference sequence). J gave up 3 bases and V 6 bases, and 4 bases lay outside the gene matches. The CDR3 covers 14 residues.

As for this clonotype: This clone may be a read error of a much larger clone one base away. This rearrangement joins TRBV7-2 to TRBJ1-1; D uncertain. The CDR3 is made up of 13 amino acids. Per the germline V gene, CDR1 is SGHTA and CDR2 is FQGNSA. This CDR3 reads CACSSSVSPEAFF. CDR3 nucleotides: TGTGCCTGCAGCTCCTCGGTGAGCCCTGAAGCTTTCTTT.

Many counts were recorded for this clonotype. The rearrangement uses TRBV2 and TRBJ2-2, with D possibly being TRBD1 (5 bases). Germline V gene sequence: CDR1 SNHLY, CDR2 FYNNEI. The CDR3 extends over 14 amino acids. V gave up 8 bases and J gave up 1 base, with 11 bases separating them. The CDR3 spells CASLWGLNTGELFF. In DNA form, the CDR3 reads TGTGCCAGCCTATGGGGCTTGAACACCGGGGAGCTGTTTTTT. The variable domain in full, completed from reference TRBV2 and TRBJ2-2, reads EPEVTQTPSHQVTQMGQEVILRCVPISNHLYFYWYRQILGQKVEFLVSFYNNEISEKSEIFDDQFSVERPDGSNFTLKIRSTKLEDSAMYFCASLWGLNTGELFFGEGSRLTVL.

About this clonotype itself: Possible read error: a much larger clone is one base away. CDR3 sequence (DNA): TGCGCCAGCAGCTTGACAGGGAATCAAATAAATGGAAAACTGTTTTTT. Translated: CASSLTGNQINGKLFF. The rearrangement joins TRBV5-1 to TRBJ1-4; the D gene is possibly TRBD1 (6 bases). Germline-derived CDR1 and CDR2 are SGHRS and YFSETQ. The CDR3 has 16 amino acids. Drawing the rest from reference TRBV5-1 and TRBJ1-4, the complete variable domain is KAGVTQTPRYLIKTRGQQVTLSCSPISGHRSVSWYQQTPGQGLQFLFEYFSETQRNKGNFPGRFSGRQFSNSRSEMNVSTLELGDSALYLCASSLTGNQINGKLFFGSGTQLSVL.

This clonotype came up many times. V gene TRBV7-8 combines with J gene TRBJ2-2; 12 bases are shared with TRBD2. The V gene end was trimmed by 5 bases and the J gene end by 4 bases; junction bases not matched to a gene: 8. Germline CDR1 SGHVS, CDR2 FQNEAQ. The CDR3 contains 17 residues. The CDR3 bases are TGTGCCAGCAGCAATCGACTAGCGGGAGACCTCACCGGGGAGCTGTTTTTT. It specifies CASSNRLAGDLTGELFF.

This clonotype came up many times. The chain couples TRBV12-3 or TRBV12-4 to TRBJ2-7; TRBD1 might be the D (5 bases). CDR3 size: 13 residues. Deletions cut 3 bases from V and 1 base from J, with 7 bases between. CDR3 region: CASSFGHSYEQYF. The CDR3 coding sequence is TGTGCCAGCAGTTTCGGACATTCCTACGAGCAGTACTTC.

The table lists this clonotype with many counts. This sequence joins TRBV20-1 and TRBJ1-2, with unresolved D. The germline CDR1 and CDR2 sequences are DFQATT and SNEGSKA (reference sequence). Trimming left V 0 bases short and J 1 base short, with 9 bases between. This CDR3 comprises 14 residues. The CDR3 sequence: CSARDPQVNYGYTF. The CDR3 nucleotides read TGCAGTGCTAGAGATCCCCAGGTTAACTATGGCTACACCTTC.

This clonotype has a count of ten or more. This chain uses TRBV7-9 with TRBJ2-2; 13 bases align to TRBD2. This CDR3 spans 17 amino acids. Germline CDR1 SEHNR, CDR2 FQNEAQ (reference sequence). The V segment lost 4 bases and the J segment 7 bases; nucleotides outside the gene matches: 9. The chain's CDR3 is CASSSPGLAGDHGELFF. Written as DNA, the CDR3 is TGTGCCAGCAGCTCCCCCGGACTAGCGGGGGATCACGGGGAGCTGTTTTTT.